A selection of T cell receptor beta chains follows, all from one sample in a study of CD8 T cells in Susac syndrome. TCRdb passed the immunoSEQ multiplex PCR reads through MiXCR, listing each CDR3 protein once. The sample yields about 150,000 distinct CDR3 sequences, around 95% seen once. The sequenced sample consisted of CD4+ T cells from PBMCs. The receptor set was obtained from a human donor with Susac syndrome. Both conserved end residues are part of each CDR3. Each record gives: clone size, D gene, V gene, J gene, CDR3 DNA, CDR3 protein. The D gene is left open where the match is weak. Clone size appears in some rows only: once, few, many, or a class for an expanded clone.

clone_size: NA; d_call: NA; v_call: TRBV9; j_call: TRBJ2-1; cdr3_nt: TGTGCCAGCAGCCCGGACGATTACAATGAGCAGTTCTTC; cdr3_aa: CASSPDDYNEQFF
clone_size: NA; d_call: NA; v_call: TRBV25-1; j_call: TRBJ1-6; cdr3_nt: TGTGCCAGCAGTGAAGGTGATCCCCTCCACTTT; cdr3_aa: CASSEGDPLHF
clone_size: NA; d_call: TRBD2; v_call: TRBV25-1; j_call: TRBJ2-1; cdr3_nt: TGTGCCAGCGGGGGGACTAGCGGGGGGCCACCGCAGTTCTTC; cdr3_aa: CASGGTSGGPPQFF
clone_size: NA; d_call: NA; v_call: TRBV12-3/TRBV12-4; j_call: TRBJ1-1; cdr3_nt: TGTGCCAGCAGCACGGCCCGACTCCACACTGAAGCTTTCTTT; cdr3_aa: CASSTARLHTEAFF
clone_size: NA; d_call: TRBD2; v_call: TRBV2; j_call: TRBJ2-1; cdr3_nt: TGTGCCAGCAACGGACTAGCGTCCTACAATGAGCAGTTCTTC; cdr3_aa: CASNGLASYNEQFF
clone_size: NA; d_call: NA; v_call: TRBV9; j_call: TRBJ2-1; cdr3_nt: TGTGCCAGCAGCGTAGGTCAGCACAATGAGCAGTTCTTC; cdr3_aa: CASSVGQHNEQFF
clone_size: NA; d_call: TRBD2; v_call: TRBV5-4; j_call: TRBJ2-7; cdr3_nt: TGTGCCAGCAGCTTGGCCCAGGGAGGGGCTCCGGGGTACTTC; cdr3_aa: CASSLAQGGAPGYF
clone_size: NA; d_call: TRBD1; v_call: TRBV5-1; j_call: TRBJ2-7; cdr3_nt: TGCGCCAGCAGCTTGGCGACAGGGGGAAAAACCTACGAGCAGTACTTC; cdr3_aa: CASSLATGGKTYEQYF
clone_size: NA; d_call: NA; v_call: TRBV9; j_call: TRBJ1-3; cdr3_nt: TGTGCCAGCAGCAATCGGCCGAGCTCTGGAAACACCATATATTTT; cdr3_aa: CASSNRPSSGNTIYF
clone_size: NA; d_call: NA; v_call: TRBV5-1; j_call: TRBJ2-1; cdr3_nt: TGCGCCAGCTACCCCGGGAACTCCTACAATGAGCAGTTCTTC; cdr3_aa: CASYPGNSYNEQFF
clone_size: NA; d_call: TRBD2; v_call: TRBV6-5; j_call: TRBJ2-3; cdr3_nt: TGTGCCAGCAGTGGACTAGCGGGGAGCACAGATACGCAGTATTTT; cdr3_aa: CASSGLAGSTDTQYF
clone_size: NA; d_call: NA; v_call: TRBV29-1; j_call: TRBJ1-2; cdr3_nt: TGCAGCGTTGAAAAGGGCAACTATGGCTACACCTTC; cdr3_aa: CSVEKGNYGYTF
clone_size: NA; d_call: NA; v_call: TRBV20-1; j_call: TRBJ1-1; cdr3_nt: TGCAGTGCTAGAGATCAACAGGCCGGAGATGAAGCTTTCTTT; cdr3_aa: CSARDQQAGDEAFF
clone_size: NA; d_call: TRBD1; v_call: TRBV9; j_call: TRBJ1-3; cdr3_nt: TGTGCCAGCAGCGTAGCGTCCGGGACAGTTCTCTCTGGAAACACCATATATTTT; cdr3_aa: CASSVASGTVLSGNTIYF
clone_size: NA; d_call: NA; v_call: TRBV29-1; j_call: TRBJ2-3; cdr3_nt: TGCAGCGTTGACGGGCTAGCTAGCACAGATACGCAGTATTTT; cdr3_aa: CSVDGLASTDTQYF
clone_size: NA; d_call: NA; v_call: TRBV15; j_call: TRBJ2-1; cdr3_nt: TGTGCCACCAGCAGAGACGCAGGGGTCCTCTACAATGAGCAGTTCTTC; cdr3_aa: CATSRDAGVLYNEQFF
clone_size: NA; d_call: TRBD1; v_call: TRBV29-1; j_call: TRBJ2-5; cdr3_nt: TGCAGCGCCGGACAGGGGGCCGCATCCGAGACCCAGTACTTC; cdr3_aa: CSAGQGAASETQYF
clone_size: NA; d_call: NA; v_call: TRBV5-4; j_call: TRBJ2-4; cdr3_nt: TGTGCCAGCAGCTTGGCATTGGGGGACAAAAACATTCAGTACTTC; cdr3_aa: CASSLALGDKNIQYF
clone_size: NA; d_call: TRBD1; v_call: TRBV13; j_call: TRBJ2-7; cdr3_nt: TGTGCCAGCAGCGAACAATACCGCGGACAGGGGACAAACGAGCAGTACTTC; cdr3_aa: CASSEQYRGQGTNEQYF
clone_size: once; d_call: NA; v_call: TRBV7-2; j_call: TRBJ2-5; cdr3_nt: TGTGCCAGCAGCTTAGCGCTCGGTGGGCAAGAGACCCAGTACTTC; cdr3_aa: CASSLALGGQETQYF
clone_size: NA; d_call: TRBD2; v_call: TRBV20-1; j_call: TRBJ2-5; cdr3_nt: TGCAGTGCTGACGGGGGGACTGAGACCCAGTACTTC; cdr3_aa: CSADGGTETQYF
clone_size: NA; d_call: NA; v_call: TRBV25-1; j_call: TRBJ1-6; cdr3_nt: TGTGCCAGCAAGATTACCAATTCACCCCTCCACTTT; cdr3_aa: CASKITNSPLHF
clone_size: NA; d_call: TRBD2; v_call: TRBV20-1; j_call: TRBJ2-7; cdr3_nt: TGCAGTGCAACCACTAGCGGGACCTACGAGCAGTACTTC; cdr3_aa: CSATTSGTYEQYF
clone_size: NA; d_call: NA; v_call: TRBV20-1; j_call: TRBJ1-5; cdr3_nt: TGCAGTGCTATGGATAGCAATCAGCCCCAGCATTTT; cdr3_aa: CSAMDSNQPQHF
clone_size: NA; d_call: NA; v_call: TRBV20-1; j_call: TRBJ1-5; cdr3_nt: TGCAGTGCTCCCCCGGGGGGGGGTGTGAATCAGCCCCAGCATTTT; cdr3_aa: CSAPPGGGVNQPQHF
clone_size: NA; d_call: TRBD1; v_call: TRBV29-1; j_call: TRBJ2-2; cdr3_nt: TGCAGCGTTGAGGGGACAGGGATGAAGGCCGGGGAGCTGTTTTTT; cdr3_aa: CSVEGTGMKAGELFF